These 8 T cell receptor beta chains came from one sample sequenced in a study of T cells in localized non-small cell lung cancer (dated by TCRdb to about 2020). Library preparation used the immunoSEQ multiplex PCR assay. Entries here come from immuneACCESS through TCRdb and include only in-frame sequences with V and J called. Some clones fail to appear in such tables; in the studies checked, an unresolved V gene covers under half of the shortfall, and the cause of the remainder is unknown. The sample contains more than 8,000 clones, 50% to 60% of them found a single time. Together, the top ten hold less than 8.5% of the sample. The source material was lymph node tissue, sampled before any cancer treatment. Every receptor here comes from a male donor aged 60 or over with stage I squamous cell lung carcinoma.

This clone was counted only a few times. The chain uses TRBV6-8 and TRBJ1-1; no clear D gene. The germline V and J ends were trimmed by 8 bases and 0 bases, with 7 bases remaining between them. CDR1 and CDR2 (germline): MNHGY, SAAAGT. The CDR3 consists of 12 residues. CDR3 protein: CASVRMNTEAFF. CDR3 in DNA: TGTGCCAGCGTAAGGATGAACACTGAAGCTTTCTTT.

This clone occurred a few times. The chain couples TRBV6-8 to TRBJ1-2; TRBD1 agrees at 7 bases. V was clipped by 10 bases and J by 8 bases; unmatched bases: 10. CDR1 and CDR2 from the germline V gene are MNHGY and SAAAGT. The CDR3 spans 12 residues. CDR3 amino acids: CAIGRQGGGYTF. CDR3 sequence (DNA): TGTGCCATAGGTCGACAGGGTGGAGGCTACACCTTC.

This chain links TRBV14 with TRBJ2-7, with D possibly called TRBD1 or TRBD2 (5 bases each). Germline CDR1 reads SGHDN; CDR2 reads FVKESK. V lost 2 bases, J lost 6 bases, and 17 bases lay in between. The CDR3 length is 15 residues. CDR3: CASSQIQGALSEQYF. CDR3 sequence (DNA): TGTGCCAGCAGCCAAATTCAGGGAGCCCTCTCCGAGCAGTACTTC.

This sequence joins TRBV28 and TRBJ2-1; D gene uncertain. This CDR3 contains 13 residues. The V end lost 2 bases, the J end lost 7 bases, and 9 bases lay between the germline ends. Per the germline V gene, CDR1 is MDHEN and CDR2 is SYDVKM. CDR3 bases: TGTGCCAGCAGTTTAGGGCGGTTTAATGAGCAGTTCTTC. It codes for CASSLGRFNEQFF.

This clone is classed as medium-sized. CDR3 sequence (DNA): TGTGCCAGCAGGGGTACAGGGTCAAGAGAGCAGTTCTTC. It codes for CASRGTGSREQFF. J is TRBJ2-1 and V is TRBV6-8; D may be TRBD1 (6 bases). The V end lost 6 bases, the J end lost 10 bases, and 16 bases lay between the germline ends. The germline gives CDR1 MNHGY, CDR2 SAAAGT. The CDR3 runs 13 residues.

V usage is TRBV19 and J usage is TRBJ2-3; the D gene is possibly TRBD1 (6 bases). This CDR3 is 15 amino acids long. The germline V gene has CDR1 LNHDA and CDR2 SQIVND (reference sequence). Trimming took off 4 bases at V and 7 bases at J, with 18 bases between the two ends. The CDR3 DNA sequence: TGTGCCAGTAGTAATGGGGGCATGCTAGGAAATACGCAGTATTTT. Residues: CASSNGGMLGNTQYF. The full variable domain, completed using reference TRBV19 and TRBJ2-3, is DGGITQSPKYLFRKEGQNVTLSCEQNLNHDAMYWYRQDPGQGLRLIYYSQIVNDFQKGDIAEGYSVSREKKESFPLTVTSAQKNPTAFYLCASSNGGMLGNTQYFGPGTRLTVL.

The chain employs TRBV10-2 and TRBJ1-2, with 7 bases identical to TRBD1. Germline assignment: CDR1 WSHSY and CDR2 SAAADI. Trimming took 4 bases from V and 8 from J; bases not matched to a gene: 13. CDR3 length: 15 amino acids. The CDR3 loop is CASSVVGTGVRGYTF. The CDR3 DNA sequence: TGCGCCAGCAGTGTTGTTGGTACAGGGGTGCGGGGCTACACCTTC.

The chain recombines TRBV14 with TRBJ1-1; TRBD1 agrees at 8 bases. V was clipped by 4 bases and J by 6 bases; unmatched bases: 10. This CDR3 spans 15 amino acids. CDR1 is SGHDN and CDR2 is FVKESK in the germline V gene. The CDR3 DNA reads TGTGCCAGCAGCCGCCGACAGGGGAAGGGCGCTGAAGCTTTCTTT. This codes for CASSRRQGKGAEAFF.